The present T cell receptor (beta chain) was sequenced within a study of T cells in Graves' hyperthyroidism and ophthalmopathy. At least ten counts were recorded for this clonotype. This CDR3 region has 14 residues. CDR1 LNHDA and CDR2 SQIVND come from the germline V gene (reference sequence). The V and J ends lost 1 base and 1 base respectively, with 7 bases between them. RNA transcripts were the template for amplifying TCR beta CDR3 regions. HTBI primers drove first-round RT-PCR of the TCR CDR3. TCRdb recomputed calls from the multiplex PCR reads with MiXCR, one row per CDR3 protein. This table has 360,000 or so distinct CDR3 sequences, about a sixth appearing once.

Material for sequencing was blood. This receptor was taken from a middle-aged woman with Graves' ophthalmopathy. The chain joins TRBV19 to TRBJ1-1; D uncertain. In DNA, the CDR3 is TGTGCCAGTAGTATAGGACAACAGAACACTGAAGCTTTCTTT. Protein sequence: CASSIGQQNTEAFF.